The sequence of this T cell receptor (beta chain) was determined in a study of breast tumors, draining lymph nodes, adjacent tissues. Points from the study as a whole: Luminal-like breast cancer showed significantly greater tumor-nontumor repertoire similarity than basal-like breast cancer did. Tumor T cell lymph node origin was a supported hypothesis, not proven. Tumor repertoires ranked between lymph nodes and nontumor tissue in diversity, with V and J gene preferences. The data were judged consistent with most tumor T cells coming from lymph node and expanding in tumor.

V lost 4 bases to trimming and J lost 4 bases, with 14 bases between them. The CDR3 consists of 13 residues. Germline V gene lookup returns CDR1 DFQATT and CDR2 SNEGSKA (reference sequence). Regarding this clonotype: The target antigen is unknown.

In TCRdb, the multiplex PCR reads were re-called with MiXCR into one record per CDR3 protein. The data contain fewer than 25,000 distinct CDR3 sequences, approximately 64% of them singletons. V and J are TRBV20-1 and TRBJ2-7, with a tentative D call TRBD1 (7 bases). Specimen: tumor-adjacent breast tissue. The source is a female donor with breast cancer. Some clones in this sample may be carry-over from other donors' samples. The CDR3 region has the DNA TGCAGTGCTACCCCAGGGGGGAAGTACGAGCAGTACTTC. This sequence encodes CSATPGGKYEQYF.